Following are 13 T cell receptor beta chains from one sample sequenced in a study of T cell clonotyping in hematopoietic cell transplantation. Method: immunoSEQ multiplex PCR; TCRdb's copy keeps in-frame clones and lacks some. The sample lists about 7,000 clones, just under 90% occurring once. This specimen consisted of PBMCs, obtained 100 days after allogeneic stem cell transplant. Receptors originate from a male patient in his fifties who had an allogeneic stem cell transplant from a related donor, so the T cells may come from the graft donor. Some clones in this sample may be carry-over from other donors' samples.

The chain couples TRBV30 to TRBJ2-2; D not certain. The CDR3 extends over 13 amino acids. The germline V and J ends were trimmed by 4 bases and 5 bases, with 11 bases remaining between them. Germline V lookup: CDR1 GTSNPN, CDR2 SVGIG (reference sequence). The CDR3 DNA follows: TGTGCCTGGAAACGGCTAATGACCGGGGAGCTGTTTTTT. The encoded protein is CAWKRLMTGELFF. Full variable domain (remainder filled in from reference TRBV30 and TRBJ2-2): SQTIHQWPATLVQPVGSPLSLECTVEGTSNPNLYWYRQAAGRGLQLLFYSVGIGQISSEVPQNLSASRPQDRQFILSSKKLLLSDSGFYLCAWKRLMTGELFFGEGSRLTVL.

This chain links TRBV21-1 with TRBJ2-5; no DNA check was done on the table's D call, TRBD1. TRBV21-1 is tagged as a pseudogene. There are 15 residues in the CDR3. CDR3 sequence (DNA): TGTGCCAGCAGCGGGTCATTGGGACAGGGAGATACCCAGTACTTC. As protein: CASSGSLGQGDTQYF.

The CDR3 here is CASNFPGGETQYF. Here the CDR3 DNA reads TGTGCCAGCAACTTCCCGGGGGGGGAGACCCAGTACTTC. This sequence joins TRBV11-1 and TRBJ2-5, with TRBD2 matching 8 bases. The CDR3 is 13 amino acids. Germline V gene data show CDR1 as SGHAT and CDR2 as FQDESV (reference sequence). V shed 7 bases, J shed 5 bases, and the junction held 6 bases outside the gene matches.

This rearrangement joins TRBV7-9 to TRBJ2-5; 13 nucleotides line up with TRBD2. The germline V gene has CDR1 SEHNR and CDR2 FQNEAQ (reference sequence). The V and J ends lost 5 bases and 4 bases, in that order; junction bases with no gene match: 7. This CDR3 spans 16 amino acids. The CDR3 loop reads CASSITSGGAIETQYF. The DNA of the CDR3 is TGTGCCAGCAGCATCACTAGCGGGGGGGCGATAGAGACCCAGTACTTC.

V and J are TRBV18 and TRBJ1-4; D is undetermined. The CDR3 is made up of 14 amino acids. Germline lookup yields CDR1 KGHSH and CDR2 LQKENI. V shed 3 bases and J shed 2 bases, with 7 bases lying between them. CDR3 bases: TGTGCCAGCTCACCTACCACCACTAATGAAAAACTGTTTTTT. It yields the protein CASSPTTTNEKLFF. Full variable domain (remainder filled in from reference TRBV18 and TRBJ1-4): NAGVMQNPRHLVRRRGQEARLRCSPMKGHSHVYWYRQLPEEGLKFMVYLQKENIIDESGMPKERFSAEFPKEGPSILRIQQVVRGDSAAYFCASSPTTTNEKLFFGSGTQLSVL.

J is TRBJ1-2 and V is TRBV6-1, with D unresolved. This CDR3 has 12 residues. CDR1 MNHNS and CDR2 SASEGT come from the germline V gene. Trimming left V 5 bases short and J 1 base short, with 5 bases between. CDR3 bases: TGTGCCAGCAGTCAACATAACTATGGCTACACCTTC. It specifies CASSQHNYGYTF.

The chain recombines TRBV28 with TRBJ1-1; TRBD1 matches at 8 bases. Trimming at V came to 1 base and at J to 10 bases, leaving 11 bases not matched to a gene. Germline CDR1 MDHEN, CDR2 SYDVKM. CDR3 size: 15 residues. The CDR3 sequence is CASSLYGQGGSGAFF. CDR3 coding DNA: TGTGCCAGCAGTTTATACGGACAGGGAGGGAGCGGAGCTTTCTTT.

V gene TRBV30 combines with J gene TRBJ1-2; 7 bases fit TRBD1. Germline lookup yields CDR1 GTSNPN and CDR2 SVGIG (reference sequence). The CDR3 extends over 11 amino acids. V was pared by 1 base and J by 8 bases, with 1 base of the junction left unmatched. The CDR3 region has the DNA TGTGCCTGGAGTGAAGGGGGCGGCTACACCTTC. This translates into CAWSEGGGYTF.

The chain has TRBV7-3 and TRBJ2-2; TRBD1 might be the D (6 bases). In germline, CDR1 is SGHTA, CDR2 FQGTGA. This CDR3 has 15 residues. V lost 5 bases and J lost 1, with 11 bases in between. In nucleotides, the CDR3 is TGTGCCAGCAGCCCCGGGACAATGAACACCGGGGAGCTGTTTTTT. It translates to CASSPGTMNTGELFF.

The chain employs TRBV5-6 and TRBJ1-2; 9 bases align to TRBD1. The CDR3 covers 15 residues. Germline V CDR1 and CDR2: SGHDT, YYEEEE. V was pared by 3 bases and J by 4 bases, with 7 bases of the junction left unmatched. The CDR3 reads CASSWDRELGYGYTF. DNA for the CDR3: TGTGCCAGCAGCTGGGACAGGGAGTTGGGCTATGGCTACACCTTC.

The gene calls are TRBV27 and TRBJ1-5; D call uncertain. The CDR3 spans 13 residues. Germline CDR1 and CDR2: MNHEY and SMNVEV (reference sequence). V was pared by 7 bases and J by 4 bases, with 11 bases between. The CDR3 spells CASTRPRNQPQHF. The DNA of the CDR3 is TGTGCCAGCACTAGGCCTAGAAATCAGCCCCAGCATTTT.

This chain uses TRBV30 with TRBJ2-7, with D perhaps matching TRBD1 (5 bases). The ends were cut back, 0 bases at V and 2 bases at J, with 11 bases in the middle. This CDR3 comprises 14 residues. Germline CDR1 GTSNPN, CDR2 SVGIG (reference sequence). The CDR3 sequence is CAWSVGHTPYEQYF. DNA of the CDR3: TGTGCCTGGAGTGTGGGGCATACCCCCTACGAGCAGTACTTC.

This clone was observed a single time. The genes are TRBV4-3 and TRBJ1-2, with 8 positions matching TRBD1. V shed 1 base, J shed 3 bases, and the junction held 4 bases outside the gene matches. CDR1 LGHNA and CDR2 YSLEER come from the germline V gene. CDR3 length: 15 amino acids. The CDR3: CASSQVLTGDYGYTF. The CDR3 nucleotides read TGCGCCAGCAGCCAAGTCTTGACAGGGGACTATGGCTACACCTTC.